Described below is a single T cell receptor beta chain sequence and its context. What it recognizes is unknown. Germline values: CDR1 SGHNT, CDR2 YYREEE (reference sequence). The V and J ends lost 0 bases and 7 bases respectively, with 10 bases between them. CDR3 size: 13 residues. The sample belongs to a study of cytomegalovirus exposure and HLA in healthy donors. Regarding the study as a whole: Most CMV-associated TCR beta chains were later found to appear HLA-restricted.

In the PCR, 60 Vbeta and 13 Jbeta primers were used. The table came from immunoSEQ multiplex PCR; TCRdb's copy has only in-frame clones and leaves some out. Its table lists around 88,000 clones. The TCR sequence derives from a girl aged 10-17 years in good health and CMV-seropositive. The V call is TRBV5-4, the J call TRBJ1-2; no clear D gene. The sequenced sample consisted of PBMCs. CDR3 nucleotides: TGTGCCAGCAGCTTGGCCTTCGGTGGTGGCTACACCTTC. This sequence encodes CASSLAFGGGYTF.